The clone carrying this TCR beta chain was detected ten times or more. Unsorted libraries were prepared from 2 million PBMCs held at -80 C. This sample was taken from a study of neurological immune-mediated disorders. CDR3 length equals 13 residues. V was trimmed by 0 bases and J by 6 bases, leaving 6 bases between them. The V gene's germline CDR1 is SGHRS and CDR2 YFSETQ. A single record per CDR3 protein comes from TCRdb applying MiXCR to the 5' RACE reads. The table shows approximately 87,000 distinct CDR3 sequences, with 14% occurring only once. The clonotype originates from a woman aged 50 to 65 in good health. Sequenced input: PBMCs. This sequence joins TRBV5-1 and TRBJ2-2; D unresolved. This chain's CDR3 is CASSLVGPGELFF. Here the CDR3 DNA reads TGCGCCAGCAGCTTGGTGGGTCCCGGGGAGCTGTTTTTT.